This TCR beta chain came from a study of blood T cell repertoires in COVID-19. Study at large: From the United States, Italy and Spain came samples of acute and convalescent COVID-19. Nucleic acid was either cDNA or gDNA, and it came from T cells, B-cell-depleted T cells, or PBMCs.

This clone was seen only a few times. As processed by the authors: Estimation of nucleated cell counts was performed using reference gene primer amplification. Assay: immunoSEQ multiplex PCR; the TCRdb copy retains only in-frame clones and omits some. D and trimming were read from the DNA, whereas the V and J calls and clone size are those reported in that table. Among hundreds of thousands of clones listed, 86% were seen once. Sequencing was carried out using peripheral blood. This receptor was identified in a woman between 25 and 40 years old with active or convalescent COVID-19.

As DNA, the CDR3 is TGTGCCAGCGGAAGCCCGAGTGTAGCGGGAGGTACCTACGAGCAGTACTTC. This gives the protein CASGSPSVAGGTYEQYF. This chain connects TRBV27 to TRBJ2-7, with 10 bases aligning to TRBD2. Germline CDR1 and CDR2: MNHEY and SMNVEV (reference sequence). This CDR3 is 17 amino acids long. V trimming: 8 bases; J trimming: 2 bases; junction bases outside the gene matches: 15.